Listed here are 10 T cell receptor beta chains from one sample, sequenced in a study of beta chain features in type 1 diabetes. The study reverse transcribed the entire isolated RNA, so it sequenced expressed TCRB transcripts. Only in-frame clones appear in the TCRdb table, and some are missing; sequencing was by immunoSEQ multiplex PCR. The data show 350,000 to 450,000 clones, around 15% seen once. The specimen sequenced was naive CD4+ T cells from blood. The receptors were gathered from a woman aged 18 to 35 in good health.

This clone has more than one count but fewer than ten. V gene TRBV23-1 combines with J gene TRBJ2-7; 8 bases line up with TRBD1. Being an ORF, TRBV23-1 has a function that is uncertain. This CDR3 spans 17 amino acids. The V gene end was trimmed by 2 bases and the J gene end by 1 base; junction bases not matched to a gene: 10. The CDR3 is CASSQAKTGVGSYEQYF. The DNA of the CDR3 is TGCGCCAGCAGTCAAGCAAAGACAGGGGTAGGTTCCTACGAGCAGTACTTC.

This chain joins TRBV30 and TRBJ2-2; TRBD1 matches 9 bases. The trim removed 3 bases at V and 6 bases at J, leaving 5 bases unmatched. Per germline, CDR1 GTSNPN and CDR2 SVGIG (reference sequence). The CDR3 runs 14 residues. The CDR3 spells CAWRNTGGPGELFF. The CDR3 DNA is TGTGCCTGGAGAAATACAGGGGGCCCCGGGGAGCTGTTTTTT. Combining the CDR3 with reference TRBV30 and TRBJ2-2 gives the whole variable domain SQTIHQWPATLVQPVGSPLSLECTVEGTSNPNLYWYRQAAGRGLQLLFYSVGIGQISSEVPQNLSASRPQDRQFILSSKKLLLSDSGFYLCAWRNTGGPGELFFGEGSRLTVL.

The rearrangement uses TRBV29-1 and TRBJ2-7, with 7 positions matching TRBD2. V gave up 5 bases and J gave up 2 bases; unmatched junction bases: 12. The CDR3 consists of 15 residues. The germline V gene encodes CDR1 SQVTM and CDR2 ANQGSEA. CDR3 sequence (DNA): TGCAGCGTTACTGATCTAGCGGACCCACCCTACGAGCAGTACTTC. Translated: CSVTDLADPPYEQYF.

This clone showed up just a few times. The chain combines TRBV30 with TRBJ2-7; no firm D call. V lost 3 bases, J lost 3 bases, and 15 bases lay in between. CDR1 is GTSNPN, CDR2 SVGIG, per germline (reference sequence). This CDR3 contains 14 residues. The CDR3 spells CAWSQTSPGYEQYF. Written as DNA, the CDR3 is TGTGCCTGGAGCCAGACCAGTCCGGGCTACGAGCAGTACTTC.

This clone was detected a few times. A read error may account for a junction end that differs from germline. This sequence joins TRBV15 and TRBJ2-1; perhaps TRBD1 as D (5 bases). This CDR3 has 13 residues. Germline-derived CDR1 and CDR2 are LNHNV and YYDKDF (reference sequence). The CDR3 loop reads CATSTGRDNEQFF. The CDR3 nucleotides read TGTGCCACGAGCACAGGAAGAGACAATGAGCAGTTCTTC.

The chain links TRBV18 to TRBJ1-1; D is uncertain. The CDR3 spans 12 residues. Germline V CDR1 and CDR2: KGHSH, LQKENI. V shed 7 bases and J shed 4 bases, with 10 bases lying between them. The CDR3 DNA reads TGTGCCAGCTTATGGCCGGGCACTGAAGCTTTCTTT. Residues: CASLWPGTEAFF.

Note on this clone: A junction end diverges from the germline sequence, so it may reflect a read error. The V and J genes are TRBV4-1 and TRBJ2-1, with 9 positions matching TRBD1. Germline-derived CDR1 and CDR2 are MGHRA and YSYEKL. There are 15 residues in the CDR3. The CDR3, as DNA: TGCGCCAGCAACCGAGGACAGGGGCCCTATAATGAGCAGTTCTTC. Its protein is CASNRGQGPYNEQFF.

In its sample, this clone was seen a few times. The chain joins TRBV14 to TRBJ1-1; 8 bases agree with TRBD1. Germline CDR1 and CDR2: SGHDN and FVKESK. The CDR3 is 16 residues long. After removal of 1 base from V and 0 bases from J, the junction contained 4 bases not matched to a gene. CDR3 amino acids: CASSQVGTGLNTEAFF. The CDR3 nucleotides read TGTGCCAGCAGCCAAGTGGGGACAGGCCTGAACACTGAAGCTTTCTTT.

In DNA, the CDR3 is TGTGCCAGCAGTTACGGGGACAGAGGGCGGCAGCCCCAGCATTTT. Amino acid sequence: CASSYGDRGRQPQHF. The V and J genes are TRBV6-6 and TRBJ1-5; 7 bases are shared with TRBD1. Per the germline V gene, CDR1 is MNHNY and CDR2 is SVGAGI (reference sequence). The CDR3 length is 15 residues. V gave up 2 bases and J gave up 7 bases; unmatched junction bases: 8.

This clone was counted a few times. DNA for the CDR3: TGTGCCAGCAGCAGAGCGGGAGGGAACACAGATACGCAGTATTTT. Its translation is CASSRAGGNTDTQYF. The chain links TRBV7-8 to TRBJ2-3, with 10 bases fitting TRBD2. CDR1 and CDR2 from the germline V gene are SGHVS and FQNEAQ. CDR3 length: 15 residues. V dropped 5 bases and J dropped 2; count of bases not matched to a gene: 4.